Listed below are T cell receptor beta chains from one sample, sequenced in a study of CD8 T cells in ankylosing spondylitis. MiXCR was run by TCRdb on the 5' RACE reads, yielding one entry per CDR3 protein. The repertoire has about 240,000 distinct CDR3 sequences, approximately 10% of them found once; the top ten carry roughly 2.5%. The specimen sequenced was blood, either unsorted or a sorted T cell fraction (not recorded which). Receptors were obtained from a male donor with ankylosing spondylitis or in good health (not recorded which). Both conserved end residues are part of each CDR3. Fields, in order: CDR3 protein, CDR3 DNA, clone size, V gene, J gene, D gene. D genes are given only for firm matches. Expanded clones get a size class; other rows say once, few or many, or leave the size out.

CDR3aa: CASSAWQGWGNEKLFF
CDR3nt: TGTGCCAGCAGCGCATGGCAGGGCTGGGGGAATGAAAAACTGTTTTTT
abundance: many
v_gene: TRBV11-3
j_gene: TRBJ1-4
d_gene: .

CDR3aa: CAISESGRGRQFF
CDR3nt: TGTGCCATCAGTGAGTCAGGCAGGGGGAGGCAGTTCTTC
abundance: many
v_gene: TRBV10-3
j_gene: TRBJ2-1
d_gene: TRBD1

CDR3aa: CSARAGDRVNSPLHF
CDR3nt: TGCAGTGCTAGAGCGGGGGACAGGGTAAATTCACCCCTCCACTTT
abundance: many
v_gene: TRBV20-1
j_gene: TRBJ1-6
d_gene: TRBD1

CDR3aa: CASSPRGYRGDTEAFF
CDR3nt: TGTGCCAGCAGCCCCCGGGGGTATCGGGGAGACACTGAAGCTTTCTTT
abundance: many
v_gene: TRBV3-1
j_gene: TRBJ1-1
d_gene: .

CDR3aa: CASRLRISSPYGYTF
CDR3nt: TGTGCCAGCAGACTTCGCATTTCTTCGCCCTATGGCTACACCTTC
abundance: many
v_gene: TRBV12-3/TRBV12-4
j_gene: TRBJ1-2
d_gene: .

CDR3aa: CAISESGLGETQYF
CDR3nt: TGTGCCATCAGTGAGTCGGGACTAGGAGAGACCCAGTACTTC
abundance: .
v_gene: TRBV10-3
j_gene: TRBJ2-5
d_gene: TRBD2

CDR3aa: CASSSGAGNAYEQYF
CDR3nt: TGCGCCAGCAGCTCCGGGGCAGGTAACGCCTACGAGCAGTACTTC
abundance: .
v_gene: TRBV5-1
j_gene: TRBJ2-7
d_gene: .

CDR3aa: CAMGPGLPYEQYF
CDR3nt: TGTGCCATGGGCCCCGGGCTCCCCTACGAGCAGTACTTC
abundance: .
v_gene: TRBV5-2
j_gene: TRBJ2-7
d_gene: .

CDR3aa: CSVEDGLADGYTF
CDR3nt: TGCAGCGTTGAAGATGGACTGGCGGATGGCTACACCTTC
abundance: many
v_gene: TRBV29-1
j_gene: TRBJ1-2
d_gene: .

CDR3aa: CASRGVDEAFF
CDR3nt: TGTGCCAGCAGGGGGGTGGATGAAGCTTTCTTT
abundance: many
v_gene: TRBV3-1
j_gene: TRBJ1-1
d_gene: .

CDR3aa: CAWSVREAQPQHF
CDR3nt: TGTGCCTGGAGTGTACGGGAGGCCCAGCCCCAGCATTTT
abundance: few
v_gene: TRBV30
j_gene: TRBJ1-5
d_gene: .

CDR3aa: CSASTWNTEAFF
CDR3nt: TGCAGTGCTAGCACATGGAACACTGAAGCTTTCTTT
abundance: many
v_gene: TRBV20-1
j_gene: TRBJ1-1
d_gene: .

CDR3aa: CASSPQDSPYGYTF
CDR3nt: TGTGCCAGCTCACCACAGGACAGTCCCTATGGCTACACCTTC
abundance: many
v_gene: TRBV18
j_gene: TRBJ1-2
d_gene: .

CDR3aa: CASSQGLLNTGELFF
CDR3nt: TGTGCCAGCAGCCAAGGTCTATTGAACACCGGGGAGCTGTTTTTT
abundance: many
v_gene: TRBV3-1
j_gene: TRBJ2-2
d_gene: .

CDR3aa: CSARDGTGTRNEKLFF
CDR3nt: TGCAGTGCTAGAGACGGGACCGGGACAAGAAATGAAAAACTGTTTTTT
abundance: many
v_gene: TRBV20-1
j_gene: TRBJ1-4
d_gene: .

CDR3aa: CASSLFQETQYF
CDR3nt: TGTGCCAGCAGCTTATTTCAAGAGACCCAGTACTTC
abundance: many
v_gene: TRBV7-2
j_gene: TRBJ2-5
d_gene: .

CDR3aa: CASSQTGQGTEAFF
CDR3nt: TGTGCCAGCAGCCAAACGGGACAGGGGACTGAAGCTTTCTTT
abundance: many
v_gene: TRBV3-1
j_gene: TRBJ1-1
d_gene: TRBD1

CDR3aa: CASSPFAGGIDTQYF
CDR3nt: TGCGCCAGCAGCCCCTTTGCGGGAGGGATAGATACGCAGTATTTT
abundance: few
v_gene: TRBV4-1
j_gene: TRBJ2-3
d_gene: TRBD2

CDR3aa: CASSPSGTGLAKNIQYF
CDR3nt: TGTGCCAGCAGCCCAAGCGGGACAGGGTTGGCCAAAAACATTCAGTACTTC
abundance: many
v_gene: TRBV9
j_gene: TRBJ2-4
d_gene: TRBD1

CDR3aa: CASSGTSGRVNEQFF
CDR3nt: TGTGCCAGCAGCGGAACTAGCGGGAGGGTGAATGAGCAGTTCTTC
abundance: many
v_gene: TRBV6-1
j_gene: TRBJ2-1
d_gene: TRBD2

CDR3aa: CASSSFGTSGTDTQYF
CDR3nt: TGCGCCAGCAGCTCCTTCGGGACTAGCGGCACAGATACGCAGTATTTT
abundance: many
v_gene: TRBV5-1
j_gene: TRBJ2-3
d_gene: TRBD2

CDR3aa: CASSKESGRQYQPQHF
CDR3nt: TGTGCCAGCAGCAAAGAAAGTGGCAGGCAGTATCAGCCCCAGCATTTT
abundance: many
v_gene: TRBV21-1
j_gene: TRBJ1-5
d_gene: .

CDR3aa: CASSIGLFTSSYNEQFF
CDR3nt: TGTGCCAGCAGTATCGGACTCTTTACCTCCTCCTACAATGAGCAGTTCTTC
abundance: few
v_gene: TRBV12-3/TRBV12-4
j_gene: TRBJ2-1
d_gene: .

CDR3aa: CSARVTGLETQYF
CDR3nt: TGCAGTGCTAGAGTAACAGGGTTAGAGACCCAGTACTTC
abundance: .
v_gene: TRBV20-1
j_gene: TRBJ2-5
d_gene: .

CDR3aa: CSATRITGSGYEQFF
CDR3nt: TGCAGTGCCACGCGTATTACAGGGTCCGGTTATGAGCAGTTCTTC
abundance: many
v_gene: TRBV20-1
j_gene: TRBJ2-1
d_gene: .

CDR3aa: CASSQGGLAASSYNEQFF
CDR3nt: TGCGCCAGCAGCCAGGGAGGCCTAGCGGCAAGCTCCTACAATGAGCAGTTCTTC
abundance: few
v_gene: TRBV4-1
j_gene: TRBJ2-1
d_gene: TRBD2

CDR3aa: CASSFAPSGANVLTF
CDR3nt: TGTGCCAGCAGTTTCGCGCCTTCTGGGGCCAACGTCCTGACTTTC
abundance: .
v_gene: TRBV6-2/TRBV6-3
j_gene: TRBJ2-6
d_gene: .

CDR3aa: CSARAGGIGEQFF
CDR3nt: TGCAGTGCTAGGGCCGGGGGGATTGGGGAGCAGTTCTTC
abundance: .
v_gene: TRBV20-1
j_gene: TRBJ2-1
d_gene: TRBD2

CDR3aa: CASQNLGGGETQYF
CDR3nt: TGCGCCAGCCAAAACCTCGGAGGGGGAGAGACCCAGTACTTC
abundance: many
v_gene: TRBV5-1
j_gene: TRBJ2-5
d_gene: .

CDR3aa: CASSPGDGAYEQYF
CDR3nt: TGTGCCAGCTCACCAGGGGACGGGGCCTACGAGCAGTACTTC
abundance: many
v_gene: TRBV18
j_gene: TRBJ2-7
d_gene: .

CDR3aa: CASSHSGENYGYTF
CDR3nt: TGCGCCAGCAGCCATTCAGGGGAAAACTATGGCTACACCTTC
abundance: .
v_gene: TRBV4-1
j_gene: TRBJ1-2
d_gene: .

CDR3aa: CSARLQDIQYF
CDR3nt: TGCAGTGCTAGACTTCAGGACATTCAGTACTTC
abundance: many
v_gene: TRBV20-1
j_gene: TRBJ2-4
d_gene: .

CDR3aa: CASSVDRPSGYTF
CDR3nt: TGTGCCAGCAGCGTAGATAGGCCTAGCGGCTACACCTTC
abundance: few
v_gene: TRBV9
j_gene: TRBJ1-2
d_gene: .

CDR3aa: CASRDRGNTEAFF
CDR3nt: TGTGCCAGCAGGGACAGGGGTAACACTGAAGCTTTCTTT
abundance: many
v_gene: TRBV12-3/TRBV12-4
j_gene: TRBJ1-1
d_gene: TRBD1

CDR3aa: CASSYYGQGNYDYTF
CDR3nt: TGTGCCAGCAGTTACTACGGACAGGGGAACTATGACTACACCTTC
abundance: .
v_gene: TRBV6-5
j_gene: TRBJ1-2
d_gene: TRBD1

CDR3aa: CASSRVFQENTEAFF
CDR3nt: TGTGCCAGCAGCCGAGTTTTTCAGGAGAACACTGAAGCTTTCTTT
abundance: few
v_gene: TRBV7-9
j_gene: TRBJ1-1
d_gene: .

CDR3aa: CASSQERGDSNQPQHF
CDR3nt: TGCGCCAGCAGCCAAGAAAGGGGGGATAGCAATCAGCCCCAGCATTTT
abundance: many
v_gene: TRBV4-1
j_gene: TRBJ1-5
d_gene: .

CDR3aa: CASSSGQGVLPGELFF
CDR3nt: TGTGCCAGCAGTTCCGGCCAGGGGGTACTTCCCGGGGAGCTGTTTTTT
abundance: many
v_gene: TRBV12-3/TRBV12-4
j_gene: TRBJ2-2
d_gene: TRBD1

CDR3aa: CSVDDSGGYEQFF
CDR3nt: TGCAGCGTTGACGATAGCGGGGGCTATGAGCAGTTCTTC
abundance: many
v_gene: TRBV29-1
j_gene: TRBJ2-1
d_gene: TRBD2

CDR3aa: CSVEEQANTEAFF
CDR3nt: TGCAGCGTTGAAGAACAGGCAAACACTGAAGCTTTCTTT
abundance: few
v_gene: TRBV29-1
j_gene: TRBJ1-1
d_gene: .

CDR3aa: CSATGTYTGELFF
CDR3nt: TGCAGTGCTACCGGGACTTACACCGGGGAGCTGTTTTTT
abundance: many
v_gene: TRBV20-1
j_gene: TRBJ2-2
d_gene: .

CDR3aa: CASSETLVSGGHEQFF
CDR3nt: TGTGCCAGCAGTGAAACCCTAGTTTCCGGGGGTCATGAGCAGTTCTTC
abundance: .
v_gene: TRBV6-4
j_gene: TRBJ2-1
d_gene: .

CDR3aa: CASSPLGTANGDSPLHF
CDR3nt: TGTGCCAGCAGCCCACTCGGGACGGCTAACGGTGATTCACCCCTCCACTTT
abundance: .
v_gene: TRBV5-6
j_gene: TRBJ1-6
d_gene: .

CDR3aa: CASSPDDRGPNTGELFF
CDR3nt: TGTGCCAGCAGCCCCGATGACAGGGGGCCAAACACCGGGGAGCTGTTTTTT
abundance: many
v_gene: TRBV3-1
j_gene: TRBJ2-2
d_gene: TRBD1

CDR3aa: CSASVVEGSPLHF
CDR3nt: TGCAGTGCTAGTGTCGTCGAGGGGTCACCCCTCCACTTT
abundance: many
v_gene: TRBV20-1
j_gene: TRBJ1-6
d_gene: .

CDR3aa: CASTPSGRAIGELFF
CDR3nt: TGTGCCAGCACCCCAAGCGGGAGGGCCATCGGGGAGCTGTTTTTT
abundance: many
v_gene: TRBV13
j_gene: TRBJ2-2
d_gene: TRBD2

CDR3aa: CASSSDGRYTDTQYF
CDR3nt: TGTGCCAGCAGCTCCGACGGTCGCTACACAGATACGCAGTATTTT
abundance: many
v_gene: TRBV11-2
j_gene: TRBJ2-3
d_gene: .